These 2 T cell receptor beta chains came from one sample sequenced in a study of long-term antiretroviral therapy in people with HIV. Survey-level resolution applied to immunoSEQ assay v3.0. Measured with immunoSEQ multiplex PCR; TCRdb has only the in-frame clones, and not every one. This sample has more than 20,000 clones, with approximately 88% found just once. The material sequenced was unsorted PBMCs, taken 1.2 years after starting antiretroviral therapy. Receptor source: a woman aged 40 to 49 with HIV.

The rearrangement links TRBV7-2 to TRBJ2-7; 8 bases fit TRBD2. The CDR3 runs 14 residues. Germline-derived CDR1 and CDR2 are SGHTA and FQGNSA. The V and J ends lost 0 bases and 2 bases, in that order; junction bases with no gene match: 0. The DNA of the CDR3 is TGTGCCAGCAGCTTAGCGCGGGGGGCCTACGAGCAGTACTTC. Its translation: CASSLARGAYEQYF.

This clone came up a few times. The chain has TRBV5-4 and TRBJ2-2, with a possible D match to TRBD1 (6 bases). CDR1 and CDR2 from the germline V gene are SGHNT and YYREEE (reference sequence). This CDR3 spans 16 amino acids. Trimming shortened V by 1 base and J by 3 bases, and 13 bases separated the two germline ends. Here the CDR3 reads CASSLPGTSHTGELFF. The CDR3, as DNA: TGTGCCAGCAGCTTGCCCGGGACAAGTCACACCGGGGAGCTGTTTTTT.